These 2 T cell receptor beta chains originate from one sample sequenced in a study of OX40 agonist ivuxolimab in advanced cancers. Libraries were made using the immunoSEQ multiplex PCR assay. Imported from immuneACCESS, the table was reduced by TCRdb to in-frame sequences with V and J called. These copies leave out some clones; in studies compared against another copy, an unresolved V gene accounts for under half, and the cause of the remainder is not known. The sample contains roughly 48,000 clones, 83% of them found a single time. Approximately 1% of the sample rests with the top ten. The sample consisted of CD4+ or CD8+ T cells sorted from blood, taken in a trial of the OX40 agonist ivuxolimab. These receptors were collected from an adult with an advanced solid tumor such as melanoma, head and neck, liver or kidney cancer.

The chain links TRBV19 to TRBJ1-5; 10 nucleotides align to TRBD1. The CDR3 is 18 residues long. In germline, CDR1 is LNHDA, CDR2 SQIVND (reference sequence). With 5 bases clipped from V and 1 base from J, the junction kept 11 bases outside the gene matches. CDR3 nucleotides: TGTGCCAGTAGTCGTGGGACAGGGGCGAGGGGCAGCAATCAGCCCCAGCATTTT. This gives the protein CASSRGTGARGSNQPQHF.

This chain links TRBV11-2 with TRBJ1-4; D is unclear. CDR3 length: 14 amino acids. V lost 3 bases to trimming and J lost 10 bases, with 15 bases between them. CDR1 is SGHAT and CDR2 is FQNNGV in the germline V gene. In DNA form, the CDR3 reads TGTGCCAGCAGCTTCATACCGGGGAGTGGAAAACTGTTTTTT. This sequence encodes CASSFIPGSGKLFF.